This entry concerns a single T cell receptor beta chain. V was shortened by 6 bases and J by 3 bases, with 5 bases between the two germline ends. This CDR3 region has 11 residues. Per germline, CDR1 SNHLY and CDR2 FYNNEI. These data belong to a study of T cell changes during pregnancy in multiple sclerosis. The repertoire was sequenced with immunoSEQ multiplex PCR; TCRdb's copy has only in-frame clones and lacks some. There are 40,000 to 50,000 clones in the sample; around 90% occur only once, and more than 8.5% lies in the top ten. This TCR was recovered from a female donor with multiple sclerosis, enrolled in a pregnancy study. The input for sequencing was CD8+ T cells from peripheral blood mononuclear cells, taken after pregnancy. J is TRBJ1-1 and V is TRBV2; D gene unclear. The CDR3 loop is CASRSYTEAFF. CDR3 DNA: TGTGCCAGCAGGTCTTACACTGAAGCTTTCTTT.